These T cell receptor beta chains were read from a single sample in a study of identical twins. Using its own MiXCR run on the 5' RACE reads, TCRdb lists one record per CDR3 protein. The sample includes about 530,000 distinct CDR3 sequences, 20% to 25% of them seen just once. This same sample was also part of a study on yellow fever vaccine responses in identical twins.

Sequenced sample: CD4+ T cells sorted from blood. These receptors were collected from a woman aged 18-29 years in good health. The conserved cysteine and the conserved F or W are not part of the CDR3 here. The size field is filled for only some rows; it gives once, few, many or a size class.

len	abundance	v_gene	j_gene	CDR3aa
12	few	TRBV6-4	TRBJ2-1	ASSDSPSGREQF
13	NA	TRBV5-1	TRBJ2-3	ASSLGTQLTDTQY
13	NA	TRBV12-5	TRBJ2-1	ASGLVGGHYNEQF
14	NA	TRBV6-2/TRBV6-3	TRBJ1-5	ASSYSRGDSNQPQH
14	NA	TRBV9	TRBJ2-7	ASSVGTPLGTYEQY
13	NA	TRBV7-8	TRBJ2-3	ASRVLSGSTDTQY
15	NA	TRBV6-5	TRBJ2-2	ASSYFRQGGRAGELF
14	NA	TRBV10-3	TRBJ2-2	AISEFSGGLTGELF
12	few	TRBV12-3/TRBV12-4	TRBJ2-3	ASSPSGRADTQY
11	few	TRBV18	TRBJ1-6	ASSHNPNSPLH
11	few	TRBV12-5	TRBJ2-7	ASGLGSTGEQY
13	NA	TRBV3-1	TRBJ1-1	ASSQGVSGSTEAF
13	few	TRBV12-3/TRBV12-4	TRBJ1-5	ASSFSMRSNQPQH
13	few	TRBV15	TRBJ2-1	ATSTRLAGYNEQF
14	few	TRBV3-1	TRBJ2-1	ASSHPLAGAYNEQF
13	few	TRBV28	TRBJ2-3	ASSSRGVGPDTQY
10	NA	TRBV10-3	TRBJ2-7	AISDEVYEQY
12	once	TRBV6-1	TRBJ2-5	ASSKQGAQETQY
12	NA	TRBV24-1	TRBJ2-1	ATSDGQGYNEQF
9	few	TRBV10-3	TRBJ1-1	AIRDNTEAF
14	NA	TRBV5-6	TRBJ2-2	ASSLAGTWNTGELF
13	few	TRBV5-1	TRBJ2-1	ASSPTPNSYNEQF
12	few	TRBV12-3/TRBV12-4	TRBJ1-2	ASSPTPGNYGYT
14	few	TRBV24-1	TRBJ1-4	ATSEGAGTTNEKLF
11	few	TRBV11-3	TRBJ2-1	ASSSPKPVEQF
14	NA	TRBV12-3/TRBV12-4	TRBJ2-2	ASSKRLAGKTGELF
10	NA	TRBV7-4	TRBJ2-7	ASGQRGCEQY
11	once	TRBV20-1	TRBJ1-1	SARGDRYTEAF
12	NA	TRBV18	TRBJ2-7	ASSPPGLSYEQY